This T cell receptor beta chain was identified during a study of somatic mutations in cytotoxic T cells in rheumatoid arthritis. About the study: Blood from the patient (about 30 ml EDTA) was drawn right after diagnosis, pretreatment.

For this clone: Antigen: not known.

General study points: Some patients, about an eighth of the roughly 60, had a largest CD8+ clone that exceeded 20% of CD8+ cells.

The method was immunoSEQ multiplex PCR; TCRdb's version includes in-frame clones alone and lacks a portion of them. The table records 16,000 or so clones, just under 80% of them present only once. CD4+ and CD8+ cells were isolated by positive magnetic bead selection, with purity checked by flow cytometry. The clonotype was recovered from an adult with rheumatoid arthritis. The sample comprised CD8+ T cells sorted from blood.

The CDR3 reads CAMGGAEQFF. The CDR3 DNA follows: TGTGCCATGGGCGGGGCTGAGCAGTTCTTC. This chain connects TRBV7-9 to TRBJ2-1, with D maybe TRBD2 (6 bases). CDR1 is SEHNR and CDR2 is FQNEAQ in the germline V gene (reference sequence). The CDR3 loop spans 10 amino acids. With 10 bases removed from V and 9 bases from J, the gap between germline ends came to 10 bases.